These 20 T cell receptor beta chains originate from one sample sequenced in a study of Ad26.COV2.S vaccination and SARS-CoV-2 variants. The assay was immunoSEQ multiplex PCR, and TCRdb's table has in-frame clones only and misses some. The sample lists some 450,000 clones; less than 95% were seen once. Sample treatment: over 15 received Ad26.COV2.S at low or high dose, single or two shots; about 5 received placebo; per-sample allocation not given. Samples analyzed were those drawn on day 63 after the first vaccine or placebo injection. The specimen was peripheral blood, collected in a trial of Ad26.COV2.S vaccine versus placebo. The receptors were gathered from a person between 18 and 65 years old who received the Ad26.COV2.S COVID-19 vaccine or a placebo.

The chain carries TRBV12-5 and TRBJ1-1; 9 bases are a match to TRBD1. The CDR3 is made up of 17 amino acids. V dropped 5 bases and J dropped 1; count of bases not matched to a gene: 11. Germline values: CDR1 LGHNT, CDR2 FRNRAP. The CDR3 sequence is CASGRYGQGRGNTEAFF. The CDR3 region has the DNA TGTGCTAGTGGTCGATATGGACAGGGGAGGGGGAACACTGAAGCTTTCTTT.

The chain links TRBV27 to TRBJ1-4; D unresolved. This CDR3 comprises 16 residues. CDR1 is MNHEY, CDR2 SMNVEV, per germline (reference sequence). The germline V and J ends were trimmed by 3 bases and 7 bases, with 18 bases remaining between them. The CDR3 DNA follows: TGTGCCAGCAGTTTCGGGGTCGGCCTGATGGGTGAAAAACTGTTTTTT. It encodes CASSFGVGLMGEKLFF.

The chain uses TRBV7-2 and TRBJ2-7; 13 nucleotides align to TRBD2. Trimming at V came to 6 bases and at J to 5 bases, leaving 19 bases not matched to a gene. The CDR3 covers 19 residues. Germline CDR1 reads SGHTA; CDR2 reads FQGNSA. The chain's CDR3 is CASRPDRAGTSGMRNEQYF. CDR3 bases: TGTGCCAGCAGACCAGACAGGGCCGGGACTAGCGGGATGAGAAACGAGCAGTACTTC. Variable domain in full (rest from reference TRBV7-2 and TRBJ2-7): GAGVSQSPSNKVTEKGKDVELRCDPISGHTALYWYRQSLGQGLEFLIYFQGNSAPDKSGLPSDRFSAERTGGSVSTLTIQRTQQEDSAVYLCASRPDRAGTSGMRNEQYFGPGTRLTVT.

This clone was detected once. The chain is built from TRBV6-2 or TRBV6-3 and TRBJ2-7; maybe TRBD2 (6 bases). This CDR3 is 15 amino acids long. CDR1 and CDR2 (germline): MNHEY, SVGEGT. Trimming shortened V by 5 bases and J by 7 bases, and 21 bases separated the two germline ends. CDR3 in DNA: TGTGCCAGCAGTAGGACTACTAGGGGTCCTGGGGAGCAGTACTTC. It encodes CASSRTTRGPGEQYF.

The chain links TRBV5-6 to TRBJ1-2, with TRBD1 as a possible D gene (6 bases). V was clipped by 3 bases and J by 12 bases, with 21 bases between them. Germline assignment: CDR1 SGHDT and CDR2 YYEEEE. This CDR3 is built from 14 residues. CDR3 in amino acids: CASSSIQGIPDDTF. DNA of the CDR3: TGTGCCAGCAGCTCCATACAGGGTATCCCCGACGACACCTTC.

Here the CDR3 DNA reads TGTGCCTTGATGGACGAGGGGAACCAAGAGACCCAGTACTTC. It is translated as CALMDEGNQETQYF. The chain couples TRBV30 to TRBJ2-5; D might be TRBD1 or TRBD2, each matching 5 bases. Germline loops: CDR1 GTSNPN, CDR2 SVGIG (reference sequence). With 7 bases removed from V and 0 bases from J, the gap between germline ends came to 15 bases. The CDR3 is 14 residues long.

The chain uses TRBV19 and TRBJ2-7; TRBD1 matches at 9 bases. The junction had 8 bases not matched to a gene; V was cut back by 5 bases and J by 3 bases. Germline V gene data show CDR1 as LNHDA and CDR2 as SQIVND (reference sequence). The CDR3 totals 15 residues. The CDR3 sequence: CASSLGTGSRYEQYF. DNA of the CDR3: TGTGCCAGTAGTCTAGGGACAGGGAGCCGCTACGAGCAGTACTTC.

The rearrangement links TRBV19 to TRBJ1-2, with D maybe TRBD1 (5 bases). V dropped 9 bases and J dropped 3 bases, with 8 bases sitting between them. Germline loops: CDR1 LNHDA, CDR2 SQIVND (reference sequence). The CDR3 spans 11 residues. The CDR3 loop is CASGGDYGYTF. CDR3 nucleotides: TGTGCCAGCGGAGGGGACTATGGCTACACCTTC. Complete variable domain (other parts from reference TRBV19 and TRBJ1-2): DGGITQSPKYLFRKEGQNVTLSCEQNLNHDAMYWYRQDPGQGLRLIYYSQIVNDFQKGDIAEGYSVSREKKESFPLTVTSAQKNPTAFYLCASGGDYGYTFGSGTRLTVV.

This chain joins TRBV30 and TRBJ1-1; possible D gene TRBD1, 5 bases. This CDR3 region has 14 residues. In germline, CDR1 is GTSNPN, CDR2 SVGIG (reference sequence). V lost 3 bases to trimming and J lost 10 bases, with 21 bases between them. CDR3 coding DNA: TGTGCCTGGAGCCCCCGGGTTGGGCCGAGGGGAGCTTTCTTT. Its translation: CAWSPRVGPRGAFF.

This chain links TRBV30 with TRBJ2-7; 7 bases fit TRBD2. The CDR3 consists of 16 residues. Germline assignment: CDR1 GTSNPN and CDR2 SVGIG (reference sequence). The junction had 10 bases not matched to a gene; V was cut back by 0 bases and J by 2 bases. The CDR3 loop is CAWSVRRGSGAYEQYF. The CDR3 nucleotides are TGTGCCTGGAGTGTAAGACGCGGGAGTGGGGCCTACGAGCAGTACTTC.

This chain uses TRBV6-1 with TRBJ2-7; TRBD1 matches at 11 bases. CDR3 size: 15 residues. CDR1 is MNHNS, CDR2 SASEGT, per germline. The V and J ends lost 3 bases and 2 bases, in that order; junction bases with no gene match: 3. CDR3 bases: TGTGCCAGCAGTGAGAGGACAGGGGGCCCCTACGAGCAGTACTTC. Residues: CASSERTGGPYEQYF.

This sequence joins TRBV7-3 and TRBJ2-3; unclear D gene. The V gene lost 3 bases and the J gene lost 2 bases, with 3 bases spanning the gap. The germline V gene has CDR1 SGHTA and CDR2 FQGTGA. The CDR3 loop spans 12 amino acids. The CDR3 sequence: CASSLDTDTQYF. DNA of the CDR3: TGTGCCAGCAGCTTGGACACAGATACGCAGTATTTT.

V and J are TRBV6-5 and TRBJ2-7, with TRBD1 as a possible D gene (7 bases). Trimming stripped 6 bases from V and 5 bases from J, with 20 bases between. The CDR3 spans 15 residues. Looked up from germline, CDR1 is MNHEY and CDR2 is SVGAGI. In DNA form, the CDR3 reads TGTGCCAGCAGCCGAGTACAGGGGAGGATCCACGAGCAGTACTTC. This sequence encodes CASSRVQGRIHEQYF.

This clone has only one observation. This sequence joins TRBV7-2 and TRBJ2-6; TRBD1 agrees at 8 bases. Per the germline V gene, CDR1 is SGHTA and CDR2 is FQGNSA. The CDR3 consists of 19 residues. The ends lost 8 bases at V and 0 bases at J; junction bases unmatched: 15. CDR3 DNA: TGTGCCAGCGACGAAACGGACAGGGTAGTTTTCTCTGGGGCCAACGTCCTGACTTTC. Protein: CASDETDRVVFSGANVLTF.

This chain connects TRBV6-2 or TRBV6-3 to TRBJ2-5, with TRBD2 matching 10 bases. The CDR3 consists of 17 residues. The trim removed 3 bases at V and 4 bases at J, leaving 11 bases unmatched. CDR1 and CDR2 (germline): MNHEY, SVGEGT. In DNA form, the CDR3 reads TGTGCCAGCAGTTATAGCGGACTAGCGGCCGGCCGAGAGACCCAGTACTTC. It codes for CASSYSGLAAGRETQYF.

This clone was observed a single time. CDR3: CASSLTRPPGAKNIQYF. The CDR3 DNA reads as TGTGCCAGCAGCTTGACTCGCCCCCCCGGGGCCAAAAACATTCAGTACTTC. The gene calls are TRBV5-5 and TRBJ2-4; D not resolved. This CDR3 contains 17 residues. Germline CDR1 reads SGHKS; CDR2 reads YYEKEE (reference sequence). V shed 1 base and J shed 1 base, with 15 bases lying between them.

J is TRBJ2-1 and V is TRBV6-6; TRBD2 matches 11 bases. The V and J ends lost 11 bases and 8 bases, in that order; junction bases with no gene match: 8. This CDR3 comprises 13 residues. Germline V gene sequence: CDR1 MNHNY, CDR2 SVGAGI (reference sequence). As DNA, the CDR3 is TGTGCCGGTAGCGGGAGGGCCGCCGATGAGCAGTTCTTC. Residues: CAGSGRAADEQFF.

This rearrangement joins TRBV29-1 to TRBJ2-1; D not resolved. The CDR3 consists of 15 residues. CDR1 is SQVTM, CDR2 ANQGSEA, per germline. With 6 bases removed from V and 2 bases from J, the gap between germline ends came to 17 bases. The CDR3 DNA sequence: TGCAGCGTGCACTTGACGCTACCAACCTACAATGAGCAGTTCTTC. Residues: CSVHLTLPTYNEQFF.

This chain links TRBV28 with TRBJ2-4, with D possibly being TRBD1 (5 bases). Germline CDR1 reads MDHEN; CDR2 reads SYDVKM. V lost 7 bases to trimming and J lost 6 bases, with 13 bases between them. This CDR3 is 13 amino acids long. The CDR3 is CASTEGARNIQYF. In DNA, the CDR3 is TGTGCCAGCACCGAAGGGGCACGAAACATTCAGTACTTC.

The V gene is TRBV6-2 or TRBV6-3, the J gene TRBJ2-1, with TRBD2 identical over 11 bases. Germline CDR1 reads MNHEY; CDR2 reads SVGEGT. CDR3 size: 15 residues. The J segment lost 7 bases and the V segment lost 2 bases, leaving 4 bases of the junction unmatched. The CDR3: CASSYGIAGGNEQFF. DNA for the CDR3: TGTGCCAGCAGTTACGGGATAGCGGGGGGGAATGAGCAGTTCTTC.